The 25 T cell receptor beta chains presented below share a single source sample, sequenced in a study of cytomegalovirus exposure and HLA in healthy donors. Profiling relied on immunoSEQ multiplex PCR, and the TCRdb table lists in-frame clones only, not all of them. The sample lists some 130,000 clones, 88% seen once, with 1.4% to 1.5% in the top ten. Material: PBMCs. These receptors originate from a man aged 30 to 39 in good health and CMV-seronegative.

This rearrangement joins TRBV30 to TRBJ2-7; TRBD1 matches at 10 bases. Trimming at V came to 2 bases and at J to 6 bases, leaving 10 bases not matched to a gene. This CDR3 is built from 15 residues. CDR1 is GTSNPN, CDR2 SVGIG, per germline (reference sequence). Here the CDR3 reads CAWSPRGGQGFEQYF. The DNA for the CDR3 is TGTGCCTGGAGTCCCCGAGGGGGACAGGGGTTCGAGCAGTACTTC.

The chain joins TRBV6-4 to TRBJ2-5; 8 nucleotides agree with TRBD2. This CDR3 has 15 residues. Germline CDR1 and CDR2: MRHNA and SNTAGT. Losses at the gene ends were 0 bases for V and 5 bases for J; bases not matched to a gene: 5. CDR3 region: CASSDSAGGSETQYF. The CDR3 nucleotides are TGTGCCAGCAGTGACTCGGCGGGAGGTAGTGAGACCCAGTACTTC.

A single count supports this clone. The genes are TRBV12-5 and TRBJ2-2; TRBD1 matches at 8 bases. CDR1 is LGHNT, CDR2 FRNRAP, per germline. J lost 4 bases, V lost 7 bases, and 11 bases had no gene match. CDR3 length: 16 amino acids. In DNA form, the CDR3 reads TGTGCTAGTGACGGACAGGGCGCGATGTTCACCGGGGAGCTGTTTTTT. Its protein product is CASDGQGAMFTGELFF.

The chain is built from TRBV27 and TRBJ2-5; 8 nucleotides line up with TRBD2. Germline CDR1 is MNHEY and CDR2 is SMNVEV (reference sequence). The ends lost 2 bases at V and 2 bases at J; junction bases unmatched: 7. The CDR3 length is 16 residues. The CDR3 region is CASSLDPGGRQETQYF. CDR3 nucleotides: TGTGCCAGCAGTTTAGATCCGGGAGGGCGTCAAGAGACCCAGTACTTC.

CDR3 in DNA: TGTGCCAGCAGTCCCGGGGCATTCAGGGGGACCGAGACCCAGTACTTC. It is translated as CASSPGAFRGTETQYF. The rearrangement joins TRBV5-6 to TRBJ2-5; 7 bases map to TRBD1. Germline assignment: CDR1 SGHDT and CDR2 YYEEEE. The trim removed 5 bases at V and 5 bases at J, leaving 15 bases unmatched. The length of the CDR3 is 16 residues. Full variable domain (rest looked up from reference TRBV5-6 and TRBJ2-5): DAGVTQSPTHLIKTRGQQVTLRCSPKSGHDTVSWYQQALGQGPQFIFQYYEEEERQRGNFPDRFSGHQFPNYSSELNVNALLLGDSALYLCASSPGAFRGTETQYFGPGTRLLVL.

The chain has TRBV6-4 and TRBJ2-3; D is perhaps TRBD1 (6 bases). This CDR3 is 16 amino acids long. Trimming left V 0 bases short and J 1 base short, with 11 bases between. Germline CDR1 is MRHNA and CDR2 is SNTAGT. CDR3 DNA: TGTGCCAGCAGTGACTCGCAGGGGATGGGCACAGATACGCAGTATTTT. Its protein is CASSDSQGMGTDTQYF.

This chain uses TRBV30 with TRBJ1-5; perhaps TRBD1 as D (5 bases). This CDR3 has 14 residues. Germline V lookup: CDR1 GTSNPN, CDR2 SVGIG (reference sequence). Trimming took off 1 base at V and 2 bases at J, with 9 bases between the two ends. CDR3 protein: CAWSDLQGNQPQHF. The DNA for the CDR3 is TGTGCCTGGAGTGACTTACAGGGCAATCAGCCCCAGCATTTT. The whole variable domain, filled in from reference TRBV30 and TRBJ1-5, reads SQTIHQWPATLVQPVGSPLSLECTVEGTSNPNLYWYRQAAGRGLQLLFYSVGIGQISSEVPQNLSASRPQDRQFILSSKKLLLSDSGFYLCAWSDLQGNQPQHFGDGTRLSIL.

This clone occurred once. The chain has TRBV2 and TRBJ1-1; a possible D gene is TRBD1 (6 bases). The ends were cut back, 2 bases at V and 7 bases at J, with 8 bases in the middle. The germline gives CDR1 SNHLY, CDR2 FYNNEI. The CDR3 is 12 amino acids. CDR3 bases: TGTGCCAGCAGTGAACAGGGGAATGAAGCTTTCTTT. Its protein product is CASSEQGNEAFF.

The J gene is TRBJ1-3, the V gene TRBV9; possibly TRBD1 for D (5 bases). The V gene's germline CDR1 is SGDLS and CDR2 YYNGEE. CDR3 length equals 15 residues. V gave up 4 bases and J gave up 4 bases, with 15 bases separating them. The CDR3 DNA reads TGTGCCAGCAGCCTAGGCGGGGGGTCAGGAAACACCATATATTTT. It is translated as CASSLGGGSGNTIYF. Looking up the rest from reference TRBV9 and TRBJ1-3 gives the full variable domain: DSGVTQTPKHLITATGQRVTLRCSPRSGDLSVYWYQQSLDQGLQFLIQYYNGEERAKGNILERFSAQQFPDLHSELNLSSLELGDSALYFCASSLGGGSGNTIYFGEGSWLTVV.

The genes are TRBV9 and TRBJ2-5, with TRBD1 as a possible D gene (5 bases). V lost 0 bases and J 1 base, leaving 13 bases between the germline ends. CDR3 length: 16 residues. The germline V gene encodes CDR1 SGDLS and CDR2 YYNGEE. The CDR3 nucleotides are TGTGCCAGCAGCGTAGCTCTCGCAGGGCCCCAAGAGACCCAGTACTTC. Translating gives CASSVALAGPQETQYF.

The rearrangement joins TRBV6-5 to TRBJ1-2; 7 positions agree with TRBD1. Trimming at V came to 9 bases and at J to 4 bases, leaving 8 bases not matched to a gene. Per germline, CDR1 MNHEY and CDR2 SVGAGI. The CDR3 covers 13 residues. CDR3 sequence: CASLEAGGYGYTF. CDR3 in DNA: TGTGCCAGTCTGGAGGCAGGGGGCTATGGCTACACCTTC.

V and J are TRBV13 and TRBJ2-2; the D gene is possibly TRBD2 (5 bases). Germline V gene data show CDR1 as PRHDT and CDR2 as FYEKMQ (reference sequence). Trimming cost V 5 bases and J 2 bases, with 12 bases left between them. The CDR3 is 15 residues long. The CDR3 nucleotides are TGTGCCAGCAGCGTACGGACTCTCAACACCGGGGAGCTGTTTTTT. It is translated as CASSVRTLNTGELFF.

This chain uses TRBV9 with TRBJ2-3; D is ambiguous. The CDR3 runs 14 residues. Germline-derived CDR1 and CDR2 are SGDLS and YYNGEE. V lost 4 bases and J 0 bases, leaving 9 bases between the germline ends. The CDR3 protein is CASSPRLSTDTQYF. The CDR3 DNA sequence: TGTGCCAGCAGCCCAAGACTGAGCACAGATACGCAGTATTTT.

In its sample, this clone was seen many times. This chain connects TRBV6-5 to TRBJ1-2; D might be TRBD1 (5 bases). Germline CDR1 and CDR2: MNHEY and SVGAGI. There are 13 residues in the CDR3. Trimming took off 2 bases at V and 5 bases at J, with 9 bases between the two ends. The DNA for the CDR3 is TGTGCCAGCAGTTACGGGTCAGGGTATGGCTACACCTTC. It yields the protein CASSYGSGYGYTF.

This chain joins TRBV5-1 and TRBJ2-3, with 7 bases lining up with TRBD2. The CDR3 is made up of 16 amino acids. After removal of 4 bases from V and 2 bases from J, the junction contained 10 bases not matched to a gene. From germline, CDR1 is SGHRS and CDR2 YFSETQ. The CDR3 DNA sequence: TGCGCCAGCAGCGCCGGACCGGGACTACTCACAGATACGCAGTATTTT. Amino acid sequence: CASSAGPGLLTDTQYF.

The chain couples TRBV27 to TRBJ1-1; 8 positions agree with TRBD1. The CDR3 loop spans 13 amino acids. The germline CDR1 and CDR2 sequences are MNHEY and SMNVEV (reference sequence). The J segment lost 8 bases and the V segment lost 7 bases, leaving 9 bases of the junction unmatched. CDR3 in DNA: TGTGCCAGCATTGGTCTGGGACAGGCAGAAGCTTTCTTT. Protein sequence: CASIGLGQAEAFF.

This chain connects TRBV9 to TRBJ1-2, with D possibly TRBD1 on 5 matching bases. The CDR3 spans 14 residues. Trimming took off 0 bases at V and 3 bases at J, with 9 bases between the two ends. Germline V gene sequence: CDR1 SGDLS, CDR2 YYNGEE. The CDR3 loop is CASSVAGVHYGYTF. The CDR3 DNA reads as TGTGCCAGCAGCGTAGCGGGGGTCCACTATGGCTACACCTTC. Together with reference TRBV9 and TRBJ1-2, the CDR3 gives the full variable domain: DSGVTQTPKHLITATGQRVTLRCSPRSGDLSVYWYQQSLDQGLQFLIQYYNGEERAKGNILERFSAQQFPDLHSELNLSSLELGDSALYFCASSVAGVHYGYTFGSGTRLTVV.

This chain uses TRBV18 with TRBJ1-1, with 7 bases matching TRBD1. J gave up 4 bases and V 2 bases, and 10 bases lay outside the gene matches. CDR1 and CDR2 (germline): KGHSH, LQKENI. CDR3 length: 16 residues. The CDR3 spells CASSPETGKWGTEAFF. DNA for the CDR3: TGTGCCAGCTCACCAGAGACAGGGAAGTGGGGCACTGAAGCTTTCTTT.

This clone was recorded many times. The gene calls are TRBV7-2 and TRBJ2-2; 7 nucleotides line up with TRBD1. J was trimmed by 16 bases and V by 1 base; bases with no gene match: 12. CDR3 length equals 14 residues. The germline V gene has CDR1 SGHTA and CDR2 FQGNSA. The CDR3 DNA reads as TGTGCCAGCAGCTTAGAGGTTAGACAGGGACAGCCGTTTTTT. Translating it yields CASSLEVRQGQPFF.

The rearrangement joins TRBV6-1 to TRBJ2-7; possibly TRBD2 for D (7 bases). The CDR3 totals 15 residues. Germline V gives CDR1 MNHNS, CDR2 SASEGT. Trimming cost V 7 bases and J 5 bases, with 21 bases left between them. The CDR3 sequence is CASNPGGRGTHEQYF. CDR3 sequence (DNA): TGTGCCAGCAACCCGGGGGGCAGGGGTACCCACGAGCAGTACTTC.

This clone was seen only once. This chain links TRBV5-6 with TRBJ2-7; D is possibly TRBD2 (6 bases). V lost 6 bases and J 0 bases, leaving 13 bases between the germline ends. The CDR3 is made up of 14 amino acids. Per the germline V gene, CDR1 is SGHDT and CDR2 is YYEEEE. CDR3 DNA sequence: TGTGCCAGCATGTTTGGGGGGAGCTCCTACGAGCAGTACTTC. Amino acids: CASMFGGSSYEQYF.

The gene calls are TRBV7-9 and TRBJ2-5; 12 bases are a match to TRBD2. CDR3 length equals 18 residues. The ends lost 5 bases at V and 4 bases at J; junction bases unmatched: 14. Germline assignment: CDR1 SEHNR and CDR2 FQNEAQ (reference sequence). CDR3 in DNA: TGTGCCAGCAGCCCCCGGGGCCCGACTAGCGGGAGTATAGAGACCCAGTACTTC. Amino acid sequence: CASSPRGPTSGSIETQYF.

The chain recombines TRBV5-4 with TRBJ2-5, with TRBD2 matching 8 bases. Germline lookup yields CDR1 SGHNT and CDR2 YYREEE (reference sequence). V dropped 7 bases and J dropped 5; count of bases not matched to a gene: 7. This CDR3 contains 13 residues. CDR3 sequence: CASWGTGGETQYF. CDR3 DNA: TGTGCCAGCTGGGGGACGGGAGGGGAGACCCAGTACTTC.

V usage is TRBV7-9 and J usage is TRBJ2-7; 7 bases line up with TRBD2. The CDR3 consists of 14 residues. V shed 5 bases and J 1 base; nucleotides not matched to a gene: 5. Germline lookup yields CDR1 SEHNR and CDR2 FQNEAQ (reference sequence). Written as DNA, the CDR3 is TGTGCCAGCAGCCACCGGGACTATTCCTACGAGCAGTACTTC. The encoded protein is CASSHRDYSYEQYF. Filled out from reference TRBV7-9 and TRBJ2-7, the complete variable domain reads DTGVSQNPRHKITKRGQNVTFRCDPISEHNRLYWYRQTLGQGPEFLTYFQNEAQLEKSRLLSDRFSAERPKGSFSTLEIQRTEQGDSAMYLCASSHRDYSYEQYFGPGTRLTVT.

The chain joins TRBV7-9 to TRBJ1-1, with D maybe TRBD1 (6 bases). CDR1 is SEHNR, CDR2 FQNEAQ, per germline (reference sequence). The CDR3 totals 14 residues. Trimming took off 2 bases at V and 0 bases at J, with 7 bases between the two ends. CDR3 sequence: CASSLTGLNTEAFF. CDR3 DNA: TGTGCCAGCAGCTTAACAGGGCTGAACACTGAAGCTTTCTTT. The variable domain in full, with the rest retrieved from reference TRBV7-9 and TRBJ1-1, is DTGVSQNPRHKITKRGQNVTFRCDPISEHNRLYWYRQTLGQGPEFLTYFQNEAQLEKSRLLSDRFSAERPKGSFSTLEIQRTEQGDSAMYLCASSLTGLNTEAFFGQGTRLTVV.